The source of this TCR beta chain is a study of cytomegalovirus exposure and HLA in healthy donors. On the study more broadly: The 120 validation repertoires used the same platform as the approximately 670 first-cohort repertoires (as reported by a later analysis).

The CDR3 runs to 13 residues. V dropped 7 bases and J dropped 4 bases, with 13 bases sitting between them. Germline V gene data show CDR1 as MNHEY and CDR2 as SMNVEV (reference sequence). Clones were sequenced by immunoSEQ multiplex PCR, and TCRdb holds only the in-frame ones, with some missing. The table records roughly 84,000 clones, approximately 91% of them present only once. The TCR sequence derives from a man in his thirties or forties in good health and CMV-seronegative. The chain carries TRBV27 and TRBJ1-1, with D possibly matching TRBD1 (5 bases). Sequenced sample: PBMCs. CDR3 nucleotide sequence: TGTGCCAGCACCCCCGGGGGGGGCACTGAAGCTTTCTTT. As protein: CASTPGGGTEAFF.